These 28 T cell receptor beta chains were sequenced from one sample in a study of cytomegalovirus exposure and HLA in healthy donors. PCR involved 60 Vbeta and 13 Jbeta primers. Here immunoSEQ multiplex PCR was the method, and the copy in TCRdb shows in-frame clones only, minus some. The data hold 150,000 to 200,000 clones, with 65% to 70% observed a single time. The sample consisted of PBMCs. The receptors stem from a woman younger than 35 in good health and CMV-seropositive.

This clone was recorded once. The chain combines TRBV7-3 with TRBJ2-5, with a weak D call TRBD1 (6 bases). The CDR3 length is 13 residues. In germline, CDR1 is SGHTA, CDR2 FQGTGA. V was pared by 3 bases and J by 2 bases, with 7 bases between. This CDR3 is CASSFGQQETQYF. The CDR3 DNA sequence: TGTGCCAGCAGCTTCGGACAGCAAGAGACCCAGTACTTC.

This rearrangement joins TRBV27 to TRBJ2-1, with D tentatively TRBD1 (6 bases). The CDR3 is 16 residues long. The V gene's germline CDR1 is MNHEY and CDR2 SMNVEV (reference sequence). Trimming took 3 bases from V and 0 from J, leaving 12 bases between them. CDR3 sequence reads: CASSFAKDSSYNEQFF. The CDR3 coding sequence is TGTGCCAGCAGTTTCGCCAAGGACAGCTCCTACAATGAGCAGTTCTTC.

The CDR3 region is CASSHWGQRTQETQYF. As DNA, the CDR3 is TGTGCCAGCAGCCACTGGGGACAGCGGACTCAAGAGACCCAGTACTTC. This sequence joins TRBV5-5 and TRBJ2-5; 7 bases align to TRBD1. Germline assignment: CDR1 SGHKS and CDR2 YYEKEE (reference sequence). V lost 4 bases to trimming and J lost 2 bases; unmatched junction nucleotides: 11. The CDR3 spans 16 residues.

The chain is built from TRBV6-5 and TRBJ2-3, with 9 bases lining up with TRBD2. Trimming at V came to 0 bases and at J to 7 bases, leaving 2 bases not matched to a gene. CDR1 is MNHEY and CDR2 is SVGAGI in the germline V gene. The CDR3 is 14 residues long. The CDR3 nucleotides read TGTGCCAGCAGTTACTCAGCGGGGGGCAATACGCAGTATTTT. Translation gives CASSYSAGGNTQYF.

This rearrangement joins TRBV11-2 to TRBJ2-5, with TRBD2 matching 14 bases. The V gene end was trimmed by 3 bases and the J gene end by 4 bases; junction bases not matched to a gene: 1. The CDR3 consists of 15 residues. Germline loops: CDR1 SGHAT, CDR2 FQNNGV. CDR3 region: CASSLGLAGVETQYF. Written as DNA, the CDR3 is TGTGCCAGCAGCTTGGGACTAGCGGGAGTAGAGACCCAGTACTTC.

This clone was counted between two and nine times. The chain recombines TRBV7-9 with TRBJ2-2; perhaps TRBD2 as D (6 bases). Germline lookup yields CDR1 SEHNR and CDR2 FQNEAQ (reference sequence). V was shortened by 5 bases and J by 0 bases, with 13 bases between the two germline ends. The CDR3 covers 16 residues. The chain's CDR3 is CASSPPGLANTGELFF. CDR3 DNA sequence: TGTGCCAGCAGCCCTCCGGGACTCGCGAACACCGGGGAGCTGTTTTTT. Complete variable domain (other parts from reference TRBV7-9 and TRBJ2-2): DTGVSQNPRHKITKRGQNVTFRCDPISEHNRLYWYRQTLGQGPEFLTYFQNEAQLEKSRLLSDRFSAERPKGSFSTLEIQRTEQGDSAMYLCASSPPGLANTGELFFGEGSRLTVL.

V and J are TRBV2 and TRBJ1-1; 9 nucleotides align to TRBD1. Germline trimming cut 5 bases from V and 4 bases from J; bases unmatched to any gene: 8. The CDR3 runs to 15 residues. Germline CDR1 SNHLY, CDR2 FYNNEI. In DNA, the CDR3 is TGTGCCAGCAGTATGAGGACAGGGGAAACCACTGAAGCTTTCTTT. It codes for CASSMRTGETTEAFF. The whole variable domain, filled in from reference TRBV2 and TRBJ1-1, reads EPEVTQTPSHQVTQMGQEVILRCVPISNHLYFYWYRQILGQKVEFLVSFYNNEISEKSEIFDDQFSVERPDGSNFTLKIRSTKLEDSAMYFCASSMRTGETTEAFFGQGTRLTVV.

The chain recombines TRBV30 with TRBJ2-5; 11 bases map to TRBD1. Matching the DNA end better, TRBJ2-7 makes the J call doubtful. CDR3 length equals 13 residues. Germline CDR1 GTSNPN, CDR2 SVGIG (reference sequence). The CDR3 coding sequence is TGTGCCTGGAGCCTAGGGACAGGGGGCGAGCAGTACTTC. Protein product: CAWSLGTGGEQYF.

This rearrangement joins TRBV7-2 to TRBJ1-2; no reliable D call. Trimming left V 0 bases short and J 10 bases short, with 9 bases between. The CDR3 totals 12 residues. Germline V gives CDR1 SGHTA, CDR2 FQGNSA. The CDR3 protein is CASSLAGADYTF. The DNA of the CDR3 is TGTGCCAGCAGCTTAGCGGGTGCGGACTACACCTTC.

V usage is TRBV27 and J usage is TRBJ2-1; 7 nucleotides line up with TRBD1. V trimming: 4 bases; J trimming: 11 bases; junction bases outside the gene matches: 5. Germline V gene sequence: CDR1 MNHEY, CDR2 SMNVEV (reference sequence). The CDR3 loop spans 12 amino acids. The CDR3 DNA reads as TGTGCCAGCAGTTCCCGACAGGGTAAGCAGTTCTTC. The encoded protein is CASSSRQGKQFF.

The V and J genes are TRBV7-2 and TRBJ2-6; D not resolved. V lost 2 bases and J 4 bases, leaving 15 bases between the germline ends. This CDR3 is 17 amino acids long. From germline, CDR1 is SGHTA and CDR2 FQGNSA. The CDR3 spells CASSLNFRVVGANVLTF. As DNA, the CDR3 is TGTGCCAGCAGCTTAAATTTCCGGGTGGTGGGGGCCAACGTCCTGACTTTC.

The rearrangement joins TRBV4-1 to TRBJ1-3, with TRBD1 matching over 7 bases. Germline CDR1 reads MGHRA; CDR2 reads YSYEKL. The CDR3 is 22 residues long. The J segment lost 0 bases and the V segment lost 0 bases, leaving 20 bases of the junction unmatched. Here the CDR3 DNA reads TGCGCCAGCAGCCAAGAAGGGGGCGGCTCGGCGTCCGTCGGATACTCTGGAAACACCATATATTTT. As protein: CASSQEGGGSASVGYSGNTIYF.

V gene TRBV6-1 combines with J gene TRBJ2-7; D is undetermined. The CDR3 spans 13 residues. Germline assignment: CDR1 MNHNS and CDR2 SASEGT. V was cut by 8 bases and J by 2 bases, with 13 bases left in between. CDR3 sequence reads: CASGPLNTYEQYF. In nucleotides, the CDR3 is TGTGCCAGCGGTCCCCTGAACACCTACGAGCAGTACTTC.

J is TRBJ1-1 and V is TRBV6-1, with D hard to call. Trimming took 8 bases from V and 4 from J, leaving 14 bases between them. The germline CDR1 and CDR2 sequences are MNHNS and SASEGT. The CDR3 covers 13 residues. The CDR3 DNA reads TGTGCCAGCTTCAGGCCCGCCCCCACTGAAGCTTTCTTT. It is translated as CASFRPAPTEAFF.

The chain combines TRBV2 with TRBJ1-2, with a weak D call TRBD1 (6 bases). Trimming removed 7 bases at V and 3 bases at J, with 15 bases between. The CDR3 totals 14 residues. The germline gives CDR1 SNHLY, CDR2 FYNNEI. The CDR3 bases are TGTGCCAGCACCCCGACAGGAGTGGACTATGGCTACACCTTC. Protein: CASTPTGVDYGYTF.

The CDR3 protein is CASSLGQGPQPQHF. CDR3 in DNA: TGTGCCAGCAGCTTAGGACAGGGACCCCAGCCCCAGCATTTT. The V call is TRBV7-9, the J call TRBJ1-5; 7 nucleotides match TRBD1. CDR3 size: 14 residues. The V gene's germline CDR1 is SEHNR and CDR2 FQNEAQ (reference sequence). The ends lost 1 base at V and 7 bases at J; junction bases unmatched: 4.

The V call is TRBV4-3, the J call TRBJ1-3; unclear D gene. Trimming removed 1 base at V and 0 bases at J, with 10 bases between. The CDR3 spans 16 residues. Per germline, CDR1 LGHNA and CDR2 YSLEER. CDR3 in DNA: TGCGCCAGCAGCCAAGGCAGGCGAATCTCTGGAAACACCATATATTTT. It specifies CASSQGRRISGNTIYF.

The chain joins TRBV11-2 to TRBJ2-1; 11 nucleotides align to TRBD2. J was trimmed by 9 bases and V by 7 bases; bases with no gene match: 5. Per germline, CDR1 SGHAT and CDR2 FQNNGV. CDR3 length equals 13 residues. The CDR3 loop reads CASTLTSGAEQFF. The CDR3 DNA reads TGTGCCAGCACCCTGACTAGCGGGGCTGAGCAGTTCTTC.

This clone occurred a few times. The chain carries TRBV27 and TRBJ1-2; D is perhaps TRBD1 (6 bases). The V and J ends lost 6 bases and 3 bases respectively, with 11 bases between them. The germline gives CDR1 MNHEY, CDR2 SMNVEV (reference sequence). This CDR3 spans 13 amino acids. DNA of the CDR3: TGTGCCAGCAGAAACACAGGGTACTATGGCTACACCTTC. This sequence encodes CASRNTGYYGYTF.

V gene TRBV18 combines with J gene TRBJ1-5; D might be TRBD1 (5 bases). CDR1 and CDR2 (germline): KGHSH, LQKENI. V lost 6 bases and J 3 bases, leaving 15 bases between the germline ends. This CDR3 contains 15 residues. The CDR3: CASSPEQAFNQPQHF. For the CDR3, the DNA is TGTGCCAGCTCTCCGGAACAGGCTTTCAATCAGCCCCAGCATTTT.

CDR3 DNA: TGTGCCAGCTCTCCTACTAGCGCCAGCTCCTACAATGAGCAGTTCTTC. Translating it yields CASSPTSASSYNEQFF. This sequence joins TRBV18 and TRBJ2-1; 7 bases align to TRBD2. The V segment lost 6 bases and the J segment 0 bases; nucleotides outside the gene matches: 8. This CDR3 comprises 16 residues. CDR1 is KGHSH and CDR2 is LQKENI in the germline V gene.

The chain has TRBV30 and TRBJ1-3, with D unresolved. CDR3 length: 14 amino acids. Per the germline V gene, CDR1 is GTSNPN and CDR2 is SVGIG (reference sequence). Trimming stripped 5 bases from V and 2 bases from J, with 13 bases between. The CDR3 sequence is CAWGLEAAGNTIYF. DNA for the CDR3: TGTGCCTGGGGCCTGGAGGCGGCTGGAAACACCATATATTTT.

V gene TRBV7-9 combines with J gene TRBJ2-5, with TRBD1 identical over 7 bases. The end of the DNA fits TRBJ2-7 better, so the J call may be wrong. Germline V lookup: CDR1 SEHNR, CDR2 FQNEAQ (reference sequence). This CDR3 has 15 amino acids. CDR3 nucleotides: TGTGCCAGCAGCTTAATAACAGGGGACTCCTACGAGCAGTACTTC. Translation: CASSLITGDSYEQYF.

This chain links TRBV9 with TRBJ2-5, with TRBD2 matching 8 bases. Germline V CDR1 and CDR2: SGDLS, YYNGEE. Germline trimming cut 0 bases from V and 5 bases from J; bases unmatched to any gene: 18. The CDR3 sequence is 19 residues long. The DNA for the CDR3 is TGTGCCAGCAGCGTAGGAGTAGCGAGCGGGGGCCTGAAGAGGGAGACCCAGTACTTC. This encodes CASSVGVASGGLKRETQYF.

This chain joins TRBV19 and TRBJ1-5; perhaps TRBD1 as D (5 bases). The CDR3 sequence is 14 residues long. V dropped 5 bases and J dropped 7 bases, with 15 bases sitting between them. Germline V gives CDR1 LNHDA, CDR2 SQIVND (reference sequence). CDR3 loop: CASSEIQGFQPQHF. Written as DNA, the CDR3 is TGTGCCAGTAGTGAAATTCAGGGCTTCCAGCCCCAGCATTTT. Complete variable domain (other parts from reference TRBV19 and TRBJ1-5): DGGITQSPKYLFRKEGQNVTLSCEQNLNHDAMYWYRQDPGQGLRLIYYSQIVNDFQKGDIAEGYSVSREKKESFPLTVTSAQKNPTAFYLCASSEIQGFQPQHFGDGTRLSIL.

J is TRBJ2-2 and V is TRBV28, with 9 bases fitting TRBD2. V shed 8 bases, J shed 5 bases, and the junction held 6 bases outside the gene matches. The germline CDR1 and CDR2 sequences are MDHEN and SYDVKM. This CDR3 is built from 14 residues. CDR3 region: CASQGLAGTGELFF. As DNA, the CDR3 is TGTGCCAGCCAGGGACTAGCAGGAACCGGGGAGCTGTTTTTT.

The chain recombines TRBV30 with TRBJ2-3; maybe TRBD2 (6 bases). Deletions cut 0 bases from V and 4 bases from J, with 14 bases between. The CDR3 covers 15 residues. CDR1 GTSNPN and CDR2 SVGIG come from the germline V gene (reference sequence). The CDR3 region is CAWSVGGGFADTQYF. In nucleotides, the CDR3 is TGTGCCTGGAGTGTGGGTGGGGGGTTTGCAGATACGCAGTATTTT.

This clone was counted a few times. V usage is TRBV27 and J usage is TRBJ2-5, with 9 positions matching TRBD1. Germline values: CDR1 MNHEY, CDR2 SMNVEV (reference sequence). The V segment lost 5 bases and the J segment 2 bases; nucleotides outside the gene matches: 3. This CDR3 contains 14 residues. CDR3 sequence reads: CASSPDRGQETQYF. In DNA, the CDR3 is TGTGCCAGCAGTCCTGACAGGGGGCAAGAGACCCAGTACTTC.